The sequence of this T cell receptor beta chain was determined in a study of blood T cell repertoires in COVID-19. A note on this clone: An end of the junction differs from the germline gene, which may be a read error.

CDR1 and CDR2 from the germline V gene are SQVTM and ANQGSEA. CDR3 length: 15 amino acids. Profiled with immunoSEQ multiplex PCR; TCRdb holds only in-frame clones, not every one. The data contain about 110,000 clones, approximately 89% of them singletons. This sequence joins TRBV29-1 and TRBJ1-1; D unclear. Sample: peripheral blood. This clonotype was obtained from a man aged 45-65 years with active or convalescent COVID-19. CDR3 sequence: CSAETNSIGSAGAFF. CDR3 nucleotide sequence: TGCAGCGCTGAAACAAACAGCATCGGTTCGGCTGGAGCTTTCTTT.